This section outlines one T cell receptor beta chain sequence together with its context. Trimming stripped 6 bases from V and 2 bases from J, with 10 bases between. This CDR3 is 14 amino acids long. Germline-derived CDR1 and CDR2 are SGHDN and FVKESK. These data originate in a study of CD4+ T cells in melanoma. Assay used: immunoSEQ multiplex PCR; TCRdb lists only in-frame clones, some missing. The repertoire includes around 50,000 clones, roughly nine tenths of them detected once, and roughly 10% sits in the top ten. The receptor comes from a human donor with melanoma. The sample taken for sequencing was peripheral blood. This chain connects TRBV14 to TRBJ2-2; D assignment may be TRBD1 or TRBD2 (5 bases each). Written as DNA, the CDR3 is TGTGCCAGCAGGGGGGAACCAAACACCGGGGAGCTGTTTTTT. Its translation: CASRGEPNTGELFF.